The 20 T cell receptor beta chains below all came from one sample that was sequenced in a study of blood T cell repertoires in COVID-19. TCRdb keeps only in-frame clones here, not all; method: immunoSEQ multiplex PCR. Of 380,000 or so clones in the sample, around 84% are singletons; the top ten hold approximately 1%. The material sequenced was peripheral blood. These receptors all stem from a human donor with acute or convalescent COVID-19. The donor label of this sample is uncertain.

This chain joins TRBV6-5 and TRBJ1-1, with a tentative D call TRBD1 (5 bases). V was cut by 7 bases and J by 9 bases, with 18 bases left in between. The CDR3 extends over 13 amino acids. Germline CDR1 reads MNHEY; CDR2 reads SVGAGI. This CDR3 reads CASISPLGAQAFF. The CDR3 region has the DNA TGTGCCAGCATCTCACCTCTAGGGGCCCAAGCTTTCTTT.

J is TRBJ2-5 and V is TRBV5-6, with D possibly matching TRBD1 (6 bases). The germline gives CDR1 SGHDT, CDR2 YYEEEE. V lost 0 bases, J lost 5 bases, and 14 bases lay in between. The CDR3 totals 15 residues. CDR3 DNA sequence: TGTGCCAGCAGCTTGGGTACAGGGTCGTTCGAGACCCAGTACTTC. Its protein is CASSLGTGSFETQYF.

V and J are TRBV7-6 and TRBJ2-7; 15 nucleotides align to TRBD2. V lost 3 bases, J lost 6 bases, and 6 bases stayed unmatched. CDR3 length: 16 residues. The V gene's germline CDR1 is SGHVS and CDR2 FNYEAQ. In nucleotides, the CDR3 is TGTGCCAGCAGCTTCTATGGGACTAGCGGGGGGTCCGAGCAGTACTTC. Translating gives CASSFYGTSGGSEQYF.

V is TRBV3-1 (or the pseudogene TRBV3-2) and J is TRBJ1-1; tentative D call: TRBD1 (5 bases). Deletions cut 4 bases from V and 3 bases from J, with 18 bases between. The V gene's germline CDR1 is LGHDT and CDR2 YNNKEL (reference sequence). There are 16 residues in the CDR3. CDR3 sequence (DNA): TGTGCCAGCAGCCTATTTACAGGCCCTTCCTACACTGAAGCTTTCTTT. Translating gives CASSLFTGPSYTEAFF.

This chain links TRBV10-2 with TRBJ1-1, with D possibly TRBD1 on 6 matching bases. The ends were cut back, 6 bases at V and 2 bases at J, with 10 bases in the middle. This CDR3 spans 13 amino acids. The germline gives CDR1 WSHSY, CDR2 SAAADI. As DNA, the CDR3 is TGCGCCAGCAGGGGGGCCGTAAACACTGAAGCTTTCTTT. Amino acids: CASRGAVNTEAFF.

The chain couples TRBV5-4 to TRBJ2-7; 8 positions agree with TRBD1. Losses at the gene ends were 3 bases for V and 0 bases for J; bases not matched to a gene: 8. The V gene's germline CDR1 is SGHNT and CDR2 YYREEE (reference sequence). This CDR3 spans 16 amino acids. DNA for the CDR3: TGTGCCAGCAGCTCAACCGGGACAGGTCTCTCCTACGAGCAGTACTTC. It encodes CASSSTGTGLSYEQYF.

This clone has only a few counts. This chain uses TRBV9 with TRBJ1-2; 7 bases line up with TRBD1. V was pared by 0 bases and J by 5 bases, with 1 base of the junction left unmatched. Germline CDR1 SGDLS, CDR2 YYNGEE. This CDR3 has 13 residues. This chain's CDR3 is CASSVAGQYGYTF. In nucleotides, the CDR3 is TGTGCCAGCAGCGTAGCGGGACAGTATGGCTACACCTTC.

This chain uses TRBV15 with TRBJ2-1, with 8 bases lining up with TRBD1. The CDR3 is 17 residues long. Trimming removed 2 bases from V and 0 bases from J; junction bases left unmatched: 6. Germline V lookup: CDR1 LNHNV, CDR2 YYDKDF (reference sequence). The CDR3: CATSRRQGPSSYNEQFF. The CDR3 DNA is TGTGCCACCAGCAGACGACAGGGGCCGAGCTCCTACAATGAGCAGTTCTTC.

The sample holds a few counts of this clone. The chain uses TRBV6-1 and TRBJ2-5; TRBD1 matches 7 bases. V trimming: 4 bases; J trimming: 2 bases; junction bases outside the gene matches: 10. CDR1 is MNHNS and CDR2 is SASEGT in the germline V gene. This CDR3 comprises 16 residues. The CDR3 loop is CASSVGRGIPQETQYF. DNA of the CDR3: TGTGCCAGCAGTGTAGGCAGGGGGATTCCTCAAGAGACCCAGTACTTC.

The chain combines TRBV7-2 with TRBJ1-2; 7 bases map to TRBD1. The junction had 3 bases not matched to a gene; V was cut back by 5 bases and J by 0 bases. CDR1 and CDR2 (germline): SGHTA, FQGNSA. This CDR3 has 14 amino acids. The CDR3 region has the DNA TGTGCCAGCAGCCCCGGGACAGCTAACTATGGCTACACCTTC. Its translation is CASSPGTANYGYTF.

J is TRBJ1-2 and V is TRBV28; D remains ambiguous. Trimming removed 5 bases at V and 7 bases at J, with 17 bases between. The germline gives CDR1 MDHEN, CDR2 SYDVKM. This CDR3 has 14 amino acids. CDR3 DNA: TGTGCCAGCAGTCTGACCACGGGGAGAGGTGGCTACACCTTC. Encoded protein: CASSLTTGRGGYTF.

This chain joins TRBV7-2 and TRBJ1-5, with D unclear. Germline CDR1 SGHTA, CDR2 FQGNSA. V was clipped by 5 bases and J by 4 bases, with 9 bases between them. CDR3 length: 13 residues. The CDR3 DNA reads TGTGCCAGCAGCATACAGAGAAATCAGCCCCAGCATTTT. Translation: CASSIQRNQPQHF.

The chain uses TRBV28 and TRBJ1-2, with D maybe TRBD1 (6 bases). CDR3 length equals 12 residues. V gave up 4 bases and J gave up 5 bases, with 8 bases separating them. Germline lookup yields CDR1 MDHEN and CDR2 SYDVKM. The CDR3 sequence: CASSSRGYGYTF. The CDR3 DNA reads TGTGCCAGCAGTTCCAGGGGATATGGCTACACCTTC.

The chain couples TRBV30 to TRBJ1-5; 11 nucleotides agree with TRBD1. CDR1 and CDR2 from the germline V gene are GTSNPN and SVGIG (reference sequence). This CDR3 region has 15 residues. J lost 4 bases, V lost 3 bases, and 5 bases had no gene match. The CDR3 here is CAWRGGTGGNQPQHF. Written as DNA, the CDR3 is TGTGCCTGGAGAGGGGGGACAGGGGGGAATCAGCCCCAGCATTTT.

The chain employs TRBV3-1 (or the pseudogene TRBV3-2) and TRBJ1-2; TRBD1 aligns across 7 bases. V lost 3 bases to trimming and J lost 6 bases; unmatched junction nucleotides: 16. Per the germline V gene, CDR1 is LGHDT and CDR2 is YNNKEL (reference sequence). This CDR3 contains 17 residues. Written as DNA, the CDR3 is TGTGCCAGCAGCCACAAAGGGGTACAGGGGATTATGAATGGCTACACCTTC. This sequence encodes CASSHKGVQGIMNGYTF.

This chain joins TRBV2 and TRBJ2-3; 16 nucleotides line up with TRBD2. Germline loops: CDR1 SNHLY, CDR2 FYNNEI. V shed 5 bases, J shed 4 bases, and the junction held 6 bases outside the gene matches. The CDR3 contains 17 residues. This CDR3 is CASSRGLAGGPADTQYF. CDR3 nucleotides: TGTGCCAGCAGTCGGGGACTAGCGGGGGGGCCCGCAGATACGCAGTATTTT.

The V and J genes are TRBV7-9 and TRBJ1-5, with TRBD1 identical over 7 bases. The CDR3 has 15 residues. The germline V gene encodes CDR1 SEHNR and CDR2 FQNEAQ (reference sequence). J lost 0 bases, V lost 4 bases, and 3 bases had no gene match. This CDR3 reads CASSSGTVSNQPQHF. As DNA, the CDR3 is TGTGCCAGCAGCTCCGGGACAGTTAGCAATCAGCCCCAGCATTTT.

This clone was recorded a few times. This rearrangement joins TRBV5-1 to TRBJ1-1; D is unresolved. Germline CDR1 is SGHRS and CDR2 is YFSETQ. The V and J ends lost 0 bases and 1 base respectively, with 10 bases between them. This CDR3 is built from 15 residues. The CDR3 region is CASSLAVTRNTEAFF. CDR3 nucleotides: TGCGCCAGCAGCTTGGCGGTAACGAGGAACACTGAAGCTTTCTTT.

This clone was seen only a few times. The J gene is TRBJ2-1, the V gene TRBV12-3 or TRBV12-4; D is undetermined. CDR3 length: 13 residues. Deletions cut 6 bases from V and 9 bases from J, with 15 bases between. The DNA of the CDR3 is TGTGCCAGCAGAAAAGGAAGGCCAGGTGAGCAGTTCTTC. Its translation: CASRKGRPGEQFF.

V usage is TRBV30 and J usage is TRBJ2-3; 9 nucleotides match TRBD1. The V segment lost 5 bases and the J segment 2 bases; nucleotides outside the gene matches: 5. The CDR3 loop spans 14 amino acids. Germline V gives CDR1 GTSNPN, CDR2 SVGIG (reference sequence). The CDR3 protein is CAWSTGGATDTQYF. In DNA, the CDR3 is TGTGCCTGGTCGACAGGGGGTGCCACAGATACGCAGTATTTT.